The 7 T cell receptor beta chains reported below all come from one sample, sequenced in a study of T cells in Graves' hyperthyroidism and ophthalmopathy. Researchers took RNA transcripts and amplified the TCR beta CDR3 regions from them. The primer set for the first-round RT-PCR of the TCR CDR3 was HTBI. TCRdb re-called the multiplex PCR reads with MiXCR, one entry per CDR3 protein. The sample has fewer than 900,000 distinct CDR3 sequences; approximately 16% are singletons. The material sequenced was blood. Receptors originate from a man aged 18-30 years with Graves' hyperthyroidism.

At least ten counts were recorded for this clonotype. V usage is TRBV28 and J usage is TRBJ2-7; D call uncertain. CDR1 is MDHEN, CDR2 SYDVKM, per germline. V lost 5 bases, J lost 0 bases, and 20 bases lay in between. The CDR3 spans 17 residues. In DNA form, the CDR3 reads TGTGCCAGCAGTACCTCCCCATCAGGAATTAGCTCCTACGAGCAGTACTTC. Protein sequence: CASSTSPSGISSYEQYF.

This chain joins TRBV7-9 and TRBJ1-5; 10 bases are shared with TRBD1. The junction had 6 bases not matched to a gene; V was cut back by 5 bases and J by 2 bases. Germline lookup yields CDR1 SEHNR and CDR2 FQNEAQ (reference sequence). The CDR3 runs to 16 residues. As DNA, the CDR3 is TGTGCCAGCAGCCCAGACAGGGGGCCGGGCAATCAGCCCCAGCATTTT. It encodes CASSPDRGPGNQPQHF.

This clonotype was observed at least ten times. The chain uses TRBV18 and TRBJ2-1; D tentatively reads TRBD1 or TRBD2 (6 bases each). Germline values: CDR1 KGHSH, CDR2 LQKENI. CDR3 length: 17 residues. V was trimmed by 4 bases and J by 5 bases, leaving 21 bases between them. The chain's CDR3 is CASSRPRGRTGDNEQFF. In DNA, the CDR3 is TGTGCCAGCTCACGACCTAGGGGGAGGACGGGAGACAATGAGCAGTTCTTC.

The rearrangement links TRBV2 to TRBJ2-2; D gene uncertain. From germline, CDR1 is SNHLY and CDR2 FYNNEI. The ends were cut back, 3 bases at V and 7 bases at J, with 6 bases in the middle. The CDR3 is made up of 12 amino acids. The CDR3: CASSDASGELFF. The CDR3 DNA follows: TGTGCCAGCAGTGACGCCAGCGGGGAGCTGTTTTTT.

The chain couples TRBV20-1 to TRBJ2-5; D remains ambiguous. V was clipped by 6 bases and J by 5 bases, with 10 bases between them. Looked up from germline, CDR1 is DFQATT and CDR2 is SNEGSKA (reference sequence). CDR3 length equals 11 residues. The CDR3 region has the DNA TGCAGTGCGAACTTTCGGGAGACCCAGTACTTC. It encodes CSANFRETQYF.

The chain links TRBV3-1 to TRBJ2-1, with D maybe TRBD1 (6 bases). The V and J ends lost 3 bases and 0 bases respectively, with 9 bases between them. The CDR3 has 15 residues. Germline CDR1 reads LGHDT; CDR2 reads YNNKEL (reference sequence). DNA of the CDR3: TGTGCCAGCAGCCACAGGGGATACTCCTACAATGAGCAGTTCTTC. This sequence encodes CASSHRGYSYNEQFF.

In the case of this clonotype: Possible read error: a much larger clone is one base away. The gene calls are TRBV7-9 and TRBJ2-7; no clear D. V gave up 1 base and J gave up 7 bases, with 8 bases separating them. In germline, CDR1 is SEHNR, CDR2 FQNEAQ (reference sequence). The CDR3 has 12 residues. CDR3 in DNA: TGTGCCAGCAGCTTAGATCCGGATGAGCAGTACTTC. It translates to CASSLDPDEQYF.